This TCR beta chain was retrieved from a study of cytomegalovirus exposure and HLA in healthy donors. Across the whole study: Later analysis reported that the roughly 130 validation repertoires shared the platform of the approximately 670 first-cohort repertoires. Overall study results and limits: It was reportedly the case that the classifier diagnosed cytomegalovirus status with high specificity and sensitivity. Three of the chains that were CMV-associated were confirmed in vitro to be specific for CMV antigens. 150 or so TCR beta chains were listed as cytomegalovirus-associated.

A remark on this clone: The antigen is not known. This sample also contains other DNA sequences that code for the same CDR3.

Sequencing was performed with immunoSEQ multiplex PCR; in TCRdb, only in-frame clones are kept and a portion is missing. Altogether 150,000 to 200,000 clones are present, roughly nine tenths being singletons, with the ten largest covering around 3.8%. This receptor was obtained from a young man in good health and CMV-seropositive. The material sequenced was PBMCs.

The CDR3 region is CASSQTSGGNTGELFF. The CDR3, as DNA: TGTGCCAGCAGCCAGACTAGCGGGGGGAACACCGGGGAGCTGTTTTTT. The J gene is TRBJ2-2, the V gene TRBV5-6, with TRBD2 identical over 12 bases. The CDR3 is 16 residues long. Germline CDR1 and CDR2: SGHDT and YYEEEE. With 4 bases clipped from V and 1 base from J, the junction kept 2 bases outside the gene matches.